A selection of T cell receptor beta chains follows, all from one sample in a study of blood T cell repertoires in COVID-19. Measured with immunoSEQ multiplex PCR; TCRdb has only the in-frame clones, and not every one. This sample has 140,000 or so clones; 82% occur once, and the top ten carry about 4.3%. Sequenced: peripheral blood. These receptors originate from a woman older than 75 with acute or convalescent COVID-19. Each CDR3 is given with its conserved first and last residue. Fields, in order: V gene, CDR3 length, D gene, J gene, clone size, CDR3 DNA, CDR3 protein. The D gene is left open where the match is weak. The size entry is marked missing in some rows and otherwise reads once, few, many or a size class.

>TRBV11-2|13|NA|TRBJ1-1|NA
TGTGCCAGCAGTTTCGACAGGAACACTGAAGCTTTCTTT
CASSFDRNTEAFF
>TRBV14|13|TRBD1|TRBJ2-5|NA
TGTGCCAGCAGCCAGACAGGGTTGGGGACCCAGTACTTC
CASSQTGLGTQYF
>TRBV10-3|14|NA|TRBJ2-1|NA
TGTGCCATCAACCGACAGTCAAACTACAATGAGCAGTTCTTC
CAINRQSNYNEQFF
>TRBV28|12|NA|TRBJ2-2|once
TGTGCCAGCAGTTCCGTGTCCGGGGAGCTGTTTTTT
CASSSVSGELFF
>TRBV15|15|NA|TRBJ2-7|NA
TGTGCCACCAGCAGAAGCCCCCAAGCCTCCTACGAGCAGTACTTC
CATSRSPQASYEQYF
>TRBV19|15|NA|TRBJ2-1|NA
TGTGCCAGTACCCCCTCCGCCGGGGGCTACAATGAGCAGTTCTTC
CASTPSAGGYNEQFF
>TRBV9|14|TRBD1|TRBJ1-2|NA
TGTGCCAGCAGCGCCCCCGGGACAGTTTATGGCTACACCTTC
CASSAPGTVYGYTF
>TRBV5-1|14|NA|TRBJ1-2|few
TGCGCCAGCAGCTTTAGTACAGCTAACTATGGCTACACCTTC
CASSFSTANYGYTF
>TRBV19|14|NA|TRBJ2-1|NA
TGTGCCAGTCGAAGGGAGGGGGGCCTTAATGAGCAGTTCTTC
CASRREGGLNEQFF
>TRBV5-1|16|NA|TRBJ2-3|NA
TGCGCCAGCAGCCCATACGGCTGGATAGGGGCAGATACGCAGTATTTT
CASSPYGWIGADTQYF